Listed below are T cell receptor beta chains from one sample, sequenced in a study of a mutant IDH1 vaccine in newly diagnosed glioma. Data came from immunoSEQ multiplex PCR; TCRdb stores just in-frame clones and leaves some out. Among under 70,000 clones listed, 80% to 85% were seen once. No antigen has been assigned to these receptors. The input for sequencing was PBMCs, taken from a glioma patient whose treatment included an IDH1 peptide vaccine. These receptors were obtained from a man aged 25 to 40 with glioma. CDR3s include the opening cysteine and the closing phenylalanine or tryptophan.

TRBV6-7,CASSYWPTSGGGDF
TRBV6-1,CASSEFTGNQPQHF
TRBV18,CASSPLKGDSPLHF
TRBV19,CASREVGTRSNSPLHF
TRBV21-1,CASSKAQTGGTGQPQHF
TRBV5-4,CASNPTGNTGELFF
TRBV5-6,CASSLSPGKRGVSTDTQYF
TRBV7-2,CASSPAPGQGPVEETQYF
TRBV7-8,CASSLRRQENTGELFF
TRBV6-6,CASRSGTGGSSEQYF
TRBV19,CASSPAGSLLYTF
TRBV5-6,CASGLINREAYGYTF
TRBV15,CATSRDSGANEQFF
TRBV11-2,CASGPEGPTSNSPLHF
TRBV6-1,CASSEFLRGGYNEQFF
TRBV19,CASSIVGQGPYEQYF
TRBV6-6,CASSTVRGSNQPQHF
TRBV7-9,CASSQGKGQGKETQYF
TRBV1,CTSSHLAGVMTDTQYF
TRBV19,CASSIFGENYEQYF